Presented here are 12 T cell receptor beta chains from one specimen sequenced in a study of beta chain features in type 1 diabetes. Whole-study findings and limits: Within each of all four CD4+ subsets, Type 1 diabetes patients had TCRB CDR3s that were moderately but significantly shorter.

No antigens are known for them. The entirety of the isolated RNA underwent reverse transcription, so expressed TCRB transcripts were sequenced. Repertoires were generated with immunoSEQ multiplex PCR, while TCRdb's copy carries only in-frame clones and drops some. The sample includes tens of thousands of clones, around 53% seen only once; the top ten take 2% to 3%. Specimen: Tregs from blood. All receptors come from a woman aged 40 to 50 with type 1 diabetes.

The rearrangement joins TRBV7-3 to TRBJ2-1; TRBD2 aligns across 8 bases. Germline V gene data show CDR1 as SGHTA and CDR2 as FQGTGA. The CDR3 runs to 15 residues. Germline trimming cut 3 bases from V and 12 bases from J; bases unmatched to any gene: 13. CDR3 loop: CASSFQPSGGQMQFF. In nucleotides, the CDR3 is TGTGCCAGCAGCTTCCAGCCGAGCGGGGGCCAAATGCAGTTCTTC.

This clone turned up a few times. The chain links TRBV18 to TRBJ2-7; 7 bases are shared with TRBD1. The CDR3 extends over 14 amino acids. Germline V gene sequence: CDR1 KGHSH, CDR2 LQKENI. With 0 bases clipped from V and 2 bases from J, the junction kept 1 base outside the gene matches. CDR3 amino acids: CASSPPDRTYEQYF. Here the CDR3 DNA reads TGTGCCAGCTCACCACCGGACAGGACCTACGAGCAGTACTTC.

This clone was seen more than once but under ten times. V is TRBV18 and J is TRBJ1-4; TRBD1 agrees at 10 bases. Germline CDR1 is KGHSH and CDR2 is LQKENI. The CDR3 loop spans 15 amino acids. J was trimmed by 7 bases and V by 2 bases; bases with no gene match: 4. The CDR3 here is CASSPTGTGVEKLFF. The CDR3 DNA sequence: TGTGCCAGCTCACCAACCGGGACAGGGGTTGAAAAACTGTTTTTT.

The genes are TRBV29-1 and TRBJ2-1; D possibly corresponds to TRBD1 (5 bases). Germline loops: CDR1 SQVTM, CDR2 ANQGSEA. The CDR3 runs 14 residues. The V and J ends lost 6 bases and 9 bases respectively, with 21 bases between them. DNA of the CDR3: TGCAGCGTCCCCAAGGGCCTAGACAGCGCTGAGCAGTTCTTC. Translated, it gives CSVPKGLDSAEQFF.

This CDR3 reads CAWRRAGAPGELFF. The DNA of the CDR3 is TGTGCCTGGAGGAGGGCGGGAGCCCCTGGGGAGCTGTTTTTT. The V call is TRBV30, the J call TRBJ2-2; 7 nucleotides agree with TRBD2. This CDR3 contains 14 residues. V shed 3 bases, J shed 8 bases, and the junction held 9 bases outside the gene matches. CDR1 is GTSNPN and CDR2 is SVGIG in the germline V gene (reference sequence).

This chain links TRBV5-1 with TRBJ1-1; D possibly corresponds to TRBD1 (5 bases). Germline assignment: CDR1 SGHRS and CDR2 YFSETQ. The CDR3 runs 14 residues. With 4 bases removed from V and 4 bases from J, the gap between germline ends came to 14 bases. The CDR3, as DNA: TGCGCCAGCAGCCCGCCCGGGGGGAGCACTGAAGCTTTCTTT. Translating it yields CASSPPGGSTEAFF.

The chain uses TRBV18 and TRBJ1-1, with 7 bases matching TRBD1. CDR3 length: 16 amino acids. Looked up from germline, CDR1 is KGHSH and CDR2 is LQKENI. After removal of 3 bases from V and 2 bases from J, the junction contained 9 bases not matched to a gene. The CDR3 DNA reads TGTGCCAGCTCACCCTCTCCCGGGACAGCAAACACTGAAGCTTTCTTT. It is translated as CASSPSPGTANTEAFF.

The V and J genes are TRBV11-3 and TRBJ1-1, with D hard to call. The V gene's germline CDR1 is SGHNT and CDR2 YENEEA. This CDR3 contains 13 residues. V was pared by 3 bases and J by 0 bases, with 5 bases between. In DNA form, the CDR3 reads TGTGCCAGCAGCTTGTCAATGAACACTGAAGCTTTCTTT. Translated, it gives CASSLSMNTEAFF.

Here the CDR3 DNA reads TGTGCCATCAGTGTCCTAGCGGGGGAATACGAGCAGTACTTC. Its protein is CAISVLAGEYEQYF. J is TRBJ2-7 and V is TRBV10-3; 10 positions match TRBD2. Germline-derived CDR1 and CDR2 are ENHRY and SYGVKD. V lost 4 bases and J lost 4; bases outside the gene matches: 4. This CDR3 has 14 residues.

The chain combines TRBV29-1 with TRBJ1-1, with no clear D. CDR3 length: 14 residues. CDR1 SQVTM and CDR2 ANQGSEA come from the germline V gene. V lost 4 bases and J 3 bases, leaving 15 bases between the germline ends. The CDR3 here is CSVGRTFGDTEAFF. The DNA of the CDR3 is TGCAGCGTTGGACGGACCTTCGGGGACACTGAAGCTTTCTTT.

The chain uses TRBV4-1 and TRBJ2-1; a weak D match, TRBD2 (5 bases). V was trimmed by 5 bases and J by 4 bases, leaving 15 bases between them. The CDR3 spans 15 residues. The germline V gene encodes CDR1 MGHRA and CDR2 YSYEKL. CDR3 bases: TGCGCCAGCAGCGCCCGCCGAGCGGATTACAATGAGCAGTTCTTC. It translates to CASSARRADYNEQFF.

The chain joins TRBV25-1 to TRBJ2-2; TRBD1 agrees at 9 bases. The germline CDR1 and CDR2 sequences are MGHDK and SYGVNS. The CDR3 spans 15 residues. V was clipped by 4 bases and J by 5 bases; unmatched bases: 5. Here the CDR3 reads CASSGRQGGTGELFF. The CDR3 nucleotides are TGTGCCAGCAGTGGACGACAGGGGGGTACCGGGGAGCTGTTTTTT.